Sequencing of this T cell receptor (beta chain) was carried out in a study of a mutant IDH1 vaccine in newly diagnosed glioma. Per the germline V gene, CDR1 is SGHRS and CDR2 is YFSETQ. Trimming took off 0 bases at V and 2 bases at J, with 7 bases between the two ends. This CDR3 is 14 amino acids long. The time point is: week 11, during vaccination. Topical imiquimod was applied with each vaccine dose, which held 300 ug of mutant IDH1 20-mer peptide. This table comes from immunoSEQ multiplex PCR, and its TCRdb copy is limited to in-frame clones, with some not included. This sample has about 130,000 clones, with about 80% found just once. A note on this clone: As yet, its antigen is unknown.

This chain uses TRBV5-1 with TRBJ2-3; D remains unclear. The sample was PBMCs, taken from a glioma patient whose treatment included an IDH1 peptide vaccine. This clonotype was obtained from a man aged 35-49 years with glioma. The DNA for the CDR3 is TGCGCCAGCAGCTTGGCAACCTTCACAGATACGCAGTATTTT. This gives the protein CASSLATFTDTQYF.